Below are 5 T cell receptor beta chains sequenced from a single sample in a study of cytomegalovirus exposure and HLA in healthy donors. 60 Vbeta and 13 Jbeta primers were used in PCR. Method: immunoSEQ multiplex PCR; TCRdb's copy keeps in-frame clones and lacks some. The sample holds some 150,000 clones; around 80% are singletons and the top ten take around 2%. The sequenced sample consisted of PBMCs. Receptors originate from a woman aged 40 to 50 in good health and CMV-seronegative.

The chain recombines TRBV28 with TRBJ2-5, with 8 nucleotides matching TRBD1. After removal of 5 bases from V and 1 base from J, the junction contained 6 bases not matched to a gene. Germline V gene sequence: CDR1 MDHEN, CDR2 SYDVKM. The CDR3 consists of 15 residues. The DNA for the CDR3 is TGTGCCAGCAGTCTTCTGACAGGGGTCCAAGAGACCCAGTACTTC. Amino acid sequence: CASSLLTGVQETQYF. Drawing the rest from reference TRBV28 and TRBJ2-5, the complete variable domain is DVKVTQSSRYLVKRTGEKVFLECVQDMDHENMFWYRQDPGLGLRLIYFSYDVKMKEKGDIPEGYSVSREKKERFSLILESASTNQTSMYLCASSLLTGVQETQYFGPGTRLLVL.

This clone was detected only once. V gene TRBV7-2 combines with J gene TRBJ2-3, with D unclear. Germline CDR1 is SGHTA and CDR2 is FQGNSA. The CDR3 spans 16 residues. The ends were cut back, 1 base at V and 6 bases at J, with 17 bases in the middle. CDR3 sequence: CASSLVTRTPVDTQYF. As DNA, the CDR3 is TGTGCCAGCAGCTTAGTCACCCGAACCCCGGTCGATACGCAGTATTTT.

The CDR3 is CASSLPQGTGYSNTEAFF. CDR3 nucleotides: TGCGCCAGCAGCTTGCCTCAGGGCACAGGGTATTCTAACACTGAAGCTTTCTTT. The chain combines TRBV5-1 with TRBJ1-1; D might be TRBD1 (6 bases). This CDR3 is built from 18 residues. Trimming took off 1 base at V and 2 bases at J, with 21 bases between the two ends. The germline CDR1 and CDR2 sequences are SGHRS and YFSETQ. The variable domain in full, with the rest retrieved from reference TRBV5-1 and TRBJ1-1, is KAGVTQTPRYLIKTRGQQVTLSCSPISGHRSVSWYQQTPGQGLQFLFEYFSETQRNKGNFPGRFSGRQFSNSRSEMNVSTLELGDSALYLCASSLPQGTGYSNTEAFFGQGTRLTVV.

The genes are TRBV5-1 and TRBJ2-1; 8 nucleotides match TRBD2. CDR3 size: 16 residues. The V and J ends lost 3 bases and 5 bases, in that order; junction bases with no gene match: 10. Germline lookup yields CDR1 SGHRS and CDR2 YFSETQ. The CDR3 sequence is CASSWDGRAPNNEQFF. The CDR3 bases are TGCGCCAGCAGCTGGGACGGGAGGGCCCCCAACAATGAGCAGTTCTTC.

V is TRBV27 and J is TRBJ2-7, with 10 bases fitting TRBD1. There are 14 residues in the CDR3. J gave up 7 bases and V 4 bases, and 7 bases lay outside the gene matches. Germline-derived CDR1 and CDR2 are MNHEY and SMNVEV (reference sequence). The CDR3 loop is CASSSDRGPREQYF. Here the CDR3 DNA reads TGTGCCAGCAGTTCCGACAGGGGGCCCCGGGAGCAGTACTTC.